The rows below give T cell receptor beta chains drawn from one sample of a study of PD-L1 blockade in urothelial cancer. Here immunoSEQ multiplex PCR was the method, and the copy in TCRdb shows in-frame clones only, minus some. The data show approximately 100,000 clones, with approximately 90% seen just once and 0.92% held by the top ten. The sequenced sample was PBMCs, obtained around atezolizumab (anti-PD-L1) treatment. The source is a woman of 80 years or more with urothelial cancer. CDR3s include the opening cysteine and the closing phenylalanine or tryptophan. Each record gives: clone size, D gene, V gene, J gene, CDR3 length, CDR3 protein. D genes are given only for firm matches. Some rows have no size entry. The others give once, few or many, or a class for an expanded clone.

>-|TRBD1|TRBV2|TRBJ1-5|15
CASHAGTGSNQPQHF
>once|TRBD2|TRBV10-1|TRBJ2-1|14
CASSKREGIHEQFF
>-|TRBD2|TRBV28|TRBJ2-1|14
CASRLAAQYNEQFF
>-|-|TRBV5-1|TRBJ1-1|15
CASSFGRAWNTEAFF
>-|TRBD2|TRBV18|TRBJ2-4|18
CASSPVPGLAGAVNIQYF
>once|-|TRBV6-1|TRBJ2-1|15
CASNKRGGFGDEQFF
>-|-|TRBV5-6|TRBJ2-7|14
CASSGRDKPYEQYF
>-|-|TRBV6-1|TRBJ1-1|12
CASSVQDTEAFF
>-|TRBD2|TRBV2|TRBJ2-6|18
CASSEEAGGHSGANVLTF
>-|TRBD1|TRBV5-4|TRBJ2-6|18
CASSRPGQGGSGANVLTF
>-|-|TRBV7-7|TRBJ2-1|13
CASSLGLTDEQFF
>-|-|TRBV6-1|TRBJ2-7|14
CASYGSGMRNEQYF
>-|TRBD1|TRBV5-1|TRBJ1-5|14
CASSPRGQDQPQHF
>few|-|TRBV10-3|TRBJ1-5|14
CAISEGANNQPQHF
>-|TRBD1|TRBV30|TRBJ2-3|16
CAWRGRQGRDTDTQYF
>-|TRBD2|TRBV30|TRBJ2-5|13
CAWGSGSTETQYF
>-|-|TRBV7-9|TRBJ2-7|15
CASSLYLASEHEQYF
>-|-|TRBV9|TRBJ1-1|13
CASSVSMNTEAFF
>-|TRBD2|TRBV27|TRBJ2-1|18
CASSPTGWAGGDYNEQFF
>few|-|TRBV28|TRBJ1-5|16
CASSSGGRLSNQPQHF
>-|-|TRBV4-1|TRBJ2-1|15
CASSQDTAGFNEQFF
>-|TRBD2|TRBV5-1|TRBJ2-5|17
CASRAGTSGEGRQTQYF
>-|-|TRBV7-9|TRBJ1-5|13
CASSFSSNQPQHF